The rows below give T cell receptor beta chains drawn from one sample of a study of Graves' ophthalmopathy and Graves' hyperthyroidism. TCRdb itself ran the multiplex PCR reads through MiXCR, one entry per CDR3 protein. The profile covers about 210,000 distinct CDR3 sequences, with around 30% appearing a single time and approximately 9.1% taken by the ten largest. The sequenced sample consisted of peripheral blood. Receptor source: a man aged 50-59 years with Graves' ophthalmopathy. Both conserved end residues are part of each CDR3. D genes are given only for firm matches. For some rows the clone size is stated as once, few or many, or as a class when expanded; others skip it.

d_call | clone_size | j_call | v_call | cdr3_aa | cdr3_nt
NA | many | TRBJ2-2 | TRBV28 | CASSLDPSGELFF | TGTGCCAGCAGTTTAGATCCAAGCGGGGAGCTGTTTTTT
NA | NA | TRBJ2-5 | TRBV6-1 | CASSPPGGISGQETQYF | TGTGCCAGCAGTCCCCCTGGTGGGATTAGCGGCCAAGAGACCCAGTACTTC
NA | NA | TRBJ2-6 | TRBV11-1 | CASGTGFSSGANVLTF | TGTGCCAGCGGAACAGGGTTTAGCTCTGGGGCCAACGTCCTGACTTTC
TRBD1 | many | TRBJ1-6 | TRBV28 | CASSTGTANNSPLHF | TGTGCCAGCAGTACTGGGACAGCCAATAATTCACCCCTCCACTTT
NA | many | TRBJ2-5 | TRBV11-3 | CASSSTGRAAYF | TGTGCCAGCAGCTCCACCGGCCGAGCGGCTTACTTC
NA | many | TRBJ2-7 | TRBV11-2 | CASSPGVLAKYF | TGTGCCAGCAGCCCAGGAGTCCTAGCTAAGTACTTC
NA | NA | TRBJ2-2 | TRBV20-1 | CSARSGEVNTGELFF | TGCAGTGCTAGGAGTGGGGAGGTGAACACCGGGGAGCTGTTTTTT
TRBD2 | many | TRBJ2-3 | TRBV12-3/TRBV12-4 | CASSLGLAPSADTQYF | TGTGCCAGCAGTTTAGGACTAGCCCCCAGCGCAGATACGCAGTATTTT
TRBD1 | NA | TRBJ1-2 | TRBV12-3/TRBV12-4 | CASSFLGQEIRF | TGTGCCAGCAGTTTTCTGGGACAGGAGATCCGCTTC
TRBD1 | NA | TRBJ1-2 | TRBV7-2 | CASSVGTGNGYTF | TGTGCCAGCAGCGTCGGGACAGGGAATGGCTACACCTTC
TRBD2 | few | TRBJ2-2 | TRBV12-3/TRBV12-4 | CASSFREGAGELFF | TGTGCCAGCAGTTTTCGGGAGGGAGCCGGGGAGCTGTTTTTT
NA | NA | TRBJ1-1 | TRBV6-1 | CASSRSPEAFF | TGTGCCAGCAGTCGAAGCCCTGAAGCTTTCTTT
TRBD1 | many | TRBJ1-1 | TRBV12-5 | CASGPGQGENTEAFF | TGTGCTAGTGGTCCGGGACAGGGGGAGAACACTGAAGCTTTCTTT
NA | many | TRBJ2-5 | TRBV20-1 | CSARLVVRGETQYF | TGCAGTGCTCGCCTAGTCGTAAGGGGCGAGACCCAGTACTTC
NA | many | TRBJ1-2 | TRBV5-1 | CASSLFSADRTSNYGYTF | TGCGCCAGCAGCTTGTTTTCTGCAGACAGGACATCTAACTATGGCTACACCTTC
TRBD1 | many | TRBJ1-5 | TRBV6-1 | CASSSRGLDQPQHF | TGTGCCAGCAGCTCCAGGGGGCTGGATCAGCCCCAGCATTTT
NA | many | TRBJ1-1 | TRBV25-1 | CASRLEGVTEAFF | TGTGCCAGTCGACTTGAAGGTGTGACTGAAGCTTTCTTT
NA | many | TRBJ2-7 | TRBV10-1 | CASSDLRGKQYF | TGCGCCAGCAGTGATCTGAGGGGAAAGCAGTACTTC
NA | many | TRBJ1-2 | TRBV4-1 | CASSQVRAGNGYTF | TGCGCCAGCAGCCAAGTGAGGGCAGGGAACGGCTACACCTTC
TRBD2 | many | TRBJ2-5 | TRBV12-3/TRBV12-4 | CASSRAGTSGLQETQYF | TGTGCCAGCAGTCGCGCCGGGACTAGCGGACTCCAAGAGACCCAGTACTTC
NA | many | TRBJ2-2 | TRBV5-1 | CASSLPGSSTGELFF | TGCGCCAGCAGCTTGCCCGGTTCAAGCACCGGGGAGCTGTTTTTT
NA | few | TRBJ1-5 | TRBV6-2/TRBV6-3 | CASSSPRGHAYQPQHF | TGTGCCAGCAGCTCCCCAAGGGGCCACGCGTATCAGCCCCAGCATTTT
NA | many | TRBJ1-6 | TRBV10-3 | CAISETGPGIDAPLHF | TGTGCCATCAGTGAGACGGGCCCGGGGATAGATGCGCCCCTCCACTTT
NA | NA | TRBJ1-2 | TRBV10-3 | CAISESWTRDGYTF | TGTGCCATCAGTGAGTCTTGGACACGGGATGGCTACACCTTC
TRBD2 | many | TRBJ2-5 | TRBV20-1 | CSATTSGETQYF | TGCAGTGCTACTACTAGCGGGGAGACCCAGTACTTC
NA | many | TRBJ2-5 | TRBV6-1 | CASSELSRGKGETQYF | TGTGCCAGCAGTGAACTCTCAAGGGGGAAGGGAGAGACCCAGTACTTC
TRBD2 | many | TRBJ2-7 | TRBV7-2 | CASSPSSGTSGRPTPF | TGTGCCAGCAGCCCATCCTCCGGGACTAGCGGGAGGCCCACGCCTTTC
NA | NA | TRBJ2-2 | TRBV12-3/TRBV12-4 | CASSSRDGDTGELFF | TGTGCCAGCAGTAGCCGGGACGGTGACACCGGGGAGCTGTTTTTT
TRBD1 | NA | TRBJ2-7 | TRBV24-1 | CATSEDRRNEQYF | TGTGCCACCAGTGAGGACAGGCGAAACGAGCAGTACTTC
TRBD1 | few | TRBJ2-2 | TRBV11-2 | CASSLQPVRTGYTGELFF | TGTGCCAGCAGCTTACAACCCGTTCGGACAGGGTACACCGGGGAGCTGTTTTTT
NA | few | TRBJ1-1 | TRBV10-3 | CATGTIPEAFF | TGTGCCACCGGGACTATCCCTGAAGCTTTCTTT
NA | many | TRBJ1-1 | TRBV12-3/TRBV12-4 | CASSLNTRRTEAFF | TGTGCCAGCAGTTTAAACACCCGCCGAACTGAAGCTTTCTTT
TRBD1 | many | TRBJ2-7 | TRBV27 | CASSFSRGTYEQYF | TGTGCCAGCAGTTTCAGCAGGGGGACCTACGAGCAGTACTTC
NA | many | TRBJ1-1 | TRBV12-5 | CASGLVLGAGRDTEAFF | TGTGCTAGTGGTTTGGTATTAGGGGCAGGGAGGGACACTGAAGCTTTCTTT
NA | once | TRBJ2-7 | TRBV5-1 | CASSFIGGRTSYEQYF | TGCGCCAGCAGCTTCATTGGTGGGCGGACATCCTACGAGCAGTACTTC
TRBD2 | NA | TRBJ2-4 | TRBV29-1 | CSVLSGRADIQYF | TGCAGCGTTCTTAGCGGGAGGGCCGACATTCAGTACTTC
TRBD1 | NA | TRBJ1-5 | TRBV15 | CATSRDLTGPRLPQHF | TGTGCCACCAGCAGAGATTTGACAGGGCCACGGTTGCCCCAGCATTTT